The source of this T cell receptor beta chain is a study of identical twins. Study-level findings and limits: Cross-sectional statistics underpinned the conclusions; the same donors were not followed.

Regarding this clonotype: What it binds is unknown.

A universal primer site arose from template switching, and cDNA bore unique molecular identifiers. TCRdb fed the 5' RACE reads into MiXCR, producing one record per CDR3 protein. The sample lists 300,000 or so distinct CDR3 sequences; roughly 9.8% were seen once. Germline CDR1 reads SNHLY; CDR2 reads FYNNEI. The CDR3 has 15 residues. V lost 6 bases and J lost 2; bases outside the gene matches: 8. A further study also used this sample, focusing on yellow fever vaccine responses in identical twins.

The genes are TRBV2 and TRBJ2-7; 9 bases are a match to TRBD2. The sample consisted of CD8+ T cells sorted from blood. The TCR was taken from a woman younger than 35 in good health. The CDR3 region has the DNA TGTGCCAGCAGCCTCGATAGCGGGAGAACCTACGAGCAGTACTTC. Translation: CASSLDSGRTYEQYF.